This TCR beta chain was sequenced in a study of control samples from healthy donors and cancer patients. Germline lookup yields CDR1 SEHNR and CDR2 FQNEAQ (reference sequence). CDR3 length equals 16 residues. V trimming: 5 bases; J trimming: 6 bases; junction bases outside the gene matches: 12. Measured with immunoSEQ multiplex PCR; TCRdb has only the in-frame clones, and not every one. The sample lists approximately 210,000 clones; roughly nine tenths were seen once. The chain recombines TRBV7-9 with TRBJ1-5; 8 positions match TRBD1. This TCR was sampled from a man aged 25-40 years in good health. Material: blood. CDR3 bases: TGTGCCAGCAGCCCCGGACAGGGCCGTTACACTCAGCCCCAGCATTTT. Protein: CASSPGQGRYTQPQHF.